These 14 T cell receptor beta chains came from one sample sequenced in a study of blood T cell repertoires in COVID-19. Data came from immunoSEQ multiplex PCR; TCRdb stores just in-frame clones and leaves some out. Of approximately 170,000 clones detected, around 81% appear once; the ten largest clones hold approximately 11%. The source material was peripheral blood. The receptors were gathered from a man aged 60 to 69 with active or convalescent COVID-19.

The V and J genes are TRBV13 and TRBJ2-6, with D maybe TRBD1 (6 bases). CDR3 size: 17 residues. The germline gives CDR1 PRHDT, CDR2 FYEKMQ (reference sequence). Trimming pared 5 bases from V and 2 bases from J, leaving 16 bases between. CDR3 loop: CASSPAVQGTGANVLTF. The CDR3 DNA reads TGTGCCAGCAGCCCCGCCGTACAGGGCACTGGGGCCAACGTCCTGACTTTC.

The chain carries TRBV12-3 or TRBV12-4 and TRBJ1-5; D gene ambiguous. The CDR3 runs to 11 residues. V lost 6 bases and J 11 bases, leaving 11 bases between the germline ends. Written as DNA, the CDR3 is TGTGCCAGCAGCGCAATCGGGGCCCAGCATTTT. Protein: CASSAIGAQHF.

As concerns this clone: Compared with germline, one end of the junction differs, possibly owing to a read error. The chain links TRBV3-1 (or the pseudogene TRBV3-2) to TRBJ2-5; tentative D call: TRBD2 (6 bases). CDR3 length: 13 residues. CDR1 is LGHDT, CDR2 YNNKEL, per germline (reference sequence). The CDR3 DNA is TGTGCCAGCAGCCCCGGGACTTTAGTACAGACCCACTTC. Translating it yields CASSPGTLVQTHF.

This clone was counted a few times. The V call is TRBV7-2, the J call TRBJ2-5; the D is unclear. Germline V lookup: CDR1 SGHTA, CDR2 FQGNSA. Trimming cost V 5 bases and J 5 bases, with 9 bases left between them. The CDR3 is made up of 12 amino acids. The CDR3 loop reads CASSPTTETQYF. The CDR3 region has the DNA TGTGCCAGCAGCCCTACTACGGAGACCCAGTACTTC.

This sequence joins TRBV5-5 and TRBJ2-7; D is perhaps TRBD1 (7 bases). V was trimmed by 6 bases and J by 1 base, leaving 11 bases between them. The CDR3 is made up of 13 amino acids. Germline-derived CDR1 and CDR2 are SGHKS and YYEKEE (reference sequence). CDR3: CASTQGGSYEQYF. CDR3 nucleotides: TGTGCCAGCACCCAGGGGGGATCCTACGAGCAGTACTTC.

The genes are TRBV4-1 and TRBJ1-2; 9 bases match TRBD1. This CDR3 contains 19 residues. V was pared by 0 bases and J by 1 base, with 12 bases of the junction left unmatched. Germline V gene sequence: CDR1 MGHRA, CDR2 YSYEKL. CDR3 amino acids: CASSQESVLGTGFNYGYTF. The CDR3 bases are TGCGCCAGCAGCCAAGAATCCGTCCTCGGGACAGGGTTTAACTATGGCTACACCTTC.

This clone showed up just a few times. The chain employs TRBV5-5 and TRBJ1-4; D not resolved. CDR3 length: 14 amino acids. V dropped 4 bases and J dropped 0 bases, with 7 bases sitting between them. Germline CDR1 SGHKS, CDR2 YYEKEE (reference sequence). This CDR3 reads CASSLTATNEKLFF. The CDR3 DNA follows: TGTGCCAGCAGCCTGACTGCAACTAATGAAAAACTGTTTTTT. The full variable domain, in which reference TRBV5-5 and TRBJ1-4 provide the parts outside the CDR3, is DAGVTQSPTHLIKTRGQQVTLRCSPISGHKSVSWYQQVLGQGPQFIFQYYEKEERGRGNFPDRFSARQFPNYSSELNVNALLLGDSALYLCASSLTATNEKLFFGSGTQLSVL.

In its sample, this clone was seen a few times. The junction differs from germline at one of its ends, possibly a read error. The chain combines TRBV3-1 (or the pseudogene TRBV3-2) with TRBJ1-2, with 10 nucleotides matching TRBD1. CDR1 and CDR2 from the germline V gene are LGHDT and YNNKEL (reference sequence). This CDR3 spans 13 amino acids. The CDR3 nucleotides are TGTGCCAGCAGCGAAGACAGGGGGCGTGGCTACACCTTC. Protein: CASSEDRGRGYTF.

V and J are TRBV6-5 and TRBJ1-1; the match to TRBD1 covers 10 bases. Trimming at V came to 10 bases and at J to 8 bases, leaving 10 bases not matched to a gene. Germline-derived CDR1 and CDR2 are MNHEY and SVGAGI. CDR3 length: 13 amino acids. The DNA of the CDR3 is TGTGCCACCAACCGGGACAGGGGCTTCGAAGCTTTCTTT. It specifies CATNRDRGFEAFF.

The CDR3 sequence: CASSLIGQGLHYEQYF. DNA for the CDR3: TGTGCCAGCAGCTTAATAGGACAGGGGCTACACTACGAGCAGTACTTC. The chain uses TRBV7-2 and TRBJ2-7; 9 bases map to TRBD1. The CDR3 consists of 16 residues. The J segment lost 3 bases and the V segment lost 2 bases, leaving 8 bases of the junction unmatched. CDR1 and CDR2 (germline): SGHTA, FQGNSA. Filled out from reference TRBV7-2 and TRBJ2-7, the complete variable domain reads GAGVSQSPSNKVTEKGKDVELRCDPISGHTALYWYRQSLGQGLEFLIYFQGNSAPDKSGLPSDRFSAERTGGSVSTLTIQRTQQEDSAVYLCASSLIGQGLHYEQYFGPGTRLTVT.

A remark on this clone: Germline is not matched at one junction end, which may reflect a read error. J is TRBJ2-1 and V is TRBV7-7, with TRBD1 as a possible D gene (6 bases). CDR3 length: 15 amino acids. CDR1 is SSHAT, CDR2 FNYEAQ, per germline (reference sequence). Here the CDR3 DNA reads TGTGCTAGCAGCCCGGCTCGGGACACCTACAATGAGCAGTTCTTC. Its protein product is CASSPARDTYNEQFF.

The chain couples TRBV18 to TRBJ1-5; TRBD1 matches 7 bases. This CDR3 is 15 amino acids long. Per the germline V gene, CDR1 is KGHSH and CDR2 is LQKENI. Trimming took 3 bases from V and 3 from J; bases not matched to a gene: 5. CDR3 region: CASSPEQGNNQPQHF. The DNA of the CDR3 is TGTGCCAGCTCACCCGAACAGGGGAACAATCAGCCCCAGCATTTT.

The chain recombines TRBV10-1 with TRBJ1-6, with 9 bases fitting TRBD1. V shed 10 bases and J 7 bases; nucleotides not matched to a gene: 5. Looked up from germline, CDR1 is WNHNN and CDR2 is SYGVQD (reference sequence). The CDR3 sequence is 13 residues long. The CDR3 spells CATSDRGNSPLHF. CDR3 sequence (DNA): TGCGCCACCTCGGACAGGGGAAATTCACCCCTCCACTTT.

This rearrangement joins TRBV10-3 to TRBJ2-7; 7 bases line up with TRBD1. This CDR3 is built from 13 residues. Germline V lookup: CDR1 ENHRY, CDR2 SYGVKD. V lost 4 bases and J lost 6; bases outside the gene matches: 6. The CDR3 sequence: CAISGTSGGEQYF. The CDR3 nucleotides are TGTGCCATCAGTGGTACCTCAGGGGGCGAGCAGTACTTC.